The next 8 T cell receptor beta chains were all read from a single sample in a study of blood T cell repertoires in COVID-19. Clones were sequenced by immunoSEQ multiplex PCR, and TCRdb holds only the in-frame ones, with some missing. The sample consists of some 11,000 clones, 73% of them appearing once. The sample taken for sequencing was peripheral blood. Receptor source: a human donor in a cohort sampled during active COVID-19.

This chain joins TRBV28 and TRBJ1-3; the D gene is possibly TRBD1 (6 bases). The germline V gene has CDR1 MDHEN and CDR2 SYDVKM. The V gene lost 10 bases and the J gene lost 0 bases, with 13 bases spanning the gap. This CDR3 has 14 amino acids. The CDR3 region has the DNA TGTGCCATCAACACAGGGCACTCTGGAAACACCATATATTTT. The encoded protein is CAINTGHSGNTIYF. The full variable domain, its missing parts supplied by reference TRBV28 and TRBJ1-3, is DVKVTQSSRYLVKRTGEKVFLECVQDMDHENMFWYRQDPGLGLRLIYFSYDVKMKEKGDIPEGYSVSREKKERFSLILESASTNQTSMYLCAINTGHSGNTIYFGEGSWLTVV.

The V call is TRBV27, the J call TRBJ2-7; the match to TRBD1 covers 7 bases. In germline, CDR1 is MNHEY, CDR2 SMNVEV (reference sequence). V dropped 5 bases and J dropped 5; count of bases not matched to a gene: 9. This CDR3 comprises 14 residues. DNA of the CDR3: TGTGCCAGCAGTCCAAGGACAGGCGTCGACGAGCAGTACTTC. Amino acids: CASSPRTGVDEQYF.

This clone was observed a single time. J is TRBJ2-7 and V is TRBV7-9; 10 bases line up with TRBD2. This CDR3 spans 13 amino acids. Trimming took 4 bases from V and 7 from J; bases not matched to a gene: 4. The germline CDR1 and CDR2 sequences are SEHNR and FQNEAQ (reference sequence). Written as DNA, the CDR3 is TGTGCCAGCAGCTCTAGCGGGAGACGGGAGCAGTACTTC. Its protein product is CASSSSGRREQYF.

The chain employs TRBV28 and TRBJ1-1; the match to TRBD1 covers 9 bases. The V gene end was trimmed by 6 bases and the J gene end by 11 bases; junction bases not matched to a gene: 13. Germline CDR1 is MDHEN and CDR2 is SYDVKM. There are 14 residues in the CDR3. The DNA for the CDR3 is TGTGCCAGCAGACCTTACCTCCGGGACAGGGAGGCTTTCTTT. This codes for CASRPYLRDREAFF.

The chain links TRBV11-3 to TRBJ2-1; 9 positions match TRBD2. The CDR3 length is 18 residues. The germline V gene has CDR1 SGHNT and CDR2 YENEEA. Trimming took 0 bases from V and 9 from J; bases not matched to a gene: 15. The CDR3 region has the DNA TGTGCCAGCAGCTTAGAGGGTAGCGGGAGCCTCCACAACGGTGAGCAGTTCTTC. Translating it yields CASSLEGSGSLHNGEQFF.

There are a few counts of this clone. V usage is TRBV5-1 and J usage is TRBJ2-2; D perhaps matches TRBD2 (6 bases). Germline loops: CDR1 SGHRS, CDR2 YFSETQ. The CDR3 spans 17 residues. V gave up 4 bases and J gave up 5 bases, with 21 bases separating them. The CDR3: CASSASTSLRGTGELFF. The DNA of the CDR3 is TGCGCCAGCAGCGCATCAACTAGCCTAAGGGGAACCGGGGAGCTGTTTTTT.

The chain carries TRBV28 and TRBJ1-2, with unresolved D. Germline V lookup: CDR1 MDHEN, CDR2 SYDVKM. This CDR3 is 11 amino acids long. The CDR3 here is CGAGVNYGYTF. DNA of the CDR3: TGTGGTGCGGGCGTTAACTATGGCTACACCTTC.

In DNA, the CDR3 is TGTGCCAGCAGTTACTCTGAGCGGAATGGCTACACCTTC. Its translation is CASSYSERNGYTF. V usage is TRBV6-6 and J usage is TRBJ1-2, with unresolved D. The CDR3 runs to 13 residues. Germline CDR1 MNHNY, CDR2 SVGAGI (reference sequence). V dropped 0 bases and J dropped 6 bases, with 8 bases sitting between them.